This record looks at one T cell receptor (beta chain) sequence and its context. Its antigen is unidentified. The data were taken from a study of T-cell memory formation after mild COVID-19. Whole-study results and caveats: Clones shrinking from day 15 to 85 showed even CD4/CD8 mixes; later expanders tilted CD4+.

TCRdb re-derived calls from the 5' RACE reads in MiXCR, one entry per CDR3 protein. The data hold about 420,000 distinct CDR3 sequences, with 20% to 25% observed a single time. The germline V gene has CDR1 SGHVS and CDR2 FQNEAQ. Trimming cost V 3 bases and J 4 bases, with 14 bases left between them. The CDR3 extends over 15 amino acids. Sequencing used PBMCs or a T cell subset sorted from them (not recorded which). The source is an adult woman who had mild COVID-19 (a few samples of this study predate the infection). Cell type and time point are not known. V usage is TRBV7-8 and J usage is TRBJ2-3; D possibly corresponds to TRBD1 (5 bases). CDR3 sequence (DNA): TGTGCCAGCAGCTTTAGGGAAGGGGCCCCAGATACGCAGTATTTT. Amino acids: CASSFREGAPDTQYF.